This T cell receptor beta chain was sequenced for a study of blood T cell repertoires in COVID-19. The CDR3 consists of 16 residues. Germline values: CDR1 MDHEN, CDR2 SYDVKM. V lost 5 bases, J lost 7 bases, and 21 bases lay in between. Produced via immunoSEQ multiplex PCR; TCRdb's table is partial and in-frame only. The profile covers 270,000 or so clones, with 85% to 90% appearing a single time and 2.1% taken by the ten largest. This TCR derives from a woman aged 55-75 years with COVID-19, enrolled during active disease. The sequenced sample consisted of peripheral blood. The chain joins TRBV28 to TRBJ1-5; D is ambiguous. CDR3 region: CASSPLNVVRRQPQHF. CDR3 sequence (DNA): TGTGCCAGCAGTCCACTAAATGTGGTTCGTAGACAGCCCCAGCATTTT.